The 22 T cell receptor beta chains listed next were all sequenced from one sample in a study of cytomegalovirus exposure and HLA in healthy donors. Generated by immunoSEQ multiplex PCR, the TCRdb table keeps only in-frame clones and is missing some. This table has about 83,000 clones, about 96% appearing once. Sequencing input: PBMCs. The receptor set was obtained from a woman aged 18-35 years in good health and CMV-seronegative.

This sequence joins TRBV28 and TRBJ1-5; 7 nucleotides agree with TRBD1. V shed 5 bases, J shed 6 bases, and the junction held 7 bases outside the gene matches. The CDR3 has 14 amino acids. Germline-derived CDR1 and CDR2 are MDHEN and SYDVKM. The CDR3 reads CASSEQGLGQPQHF. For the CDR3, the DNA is TGTGCCAGCAGTGAACAGGGGTTGGGTCAGCCCCAGCATTTT. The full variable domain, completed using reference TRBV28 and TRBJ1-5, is DVKVTQSSRYLVKRTGEKVFLECVQDMDHENMFWYRQDPGLGLRLIYFSYDVKMKEKGDIPEGYSVSREKKERFSLILESASTNQTSMYLCASSEQGLGQPQHFGDGTRLSIL.

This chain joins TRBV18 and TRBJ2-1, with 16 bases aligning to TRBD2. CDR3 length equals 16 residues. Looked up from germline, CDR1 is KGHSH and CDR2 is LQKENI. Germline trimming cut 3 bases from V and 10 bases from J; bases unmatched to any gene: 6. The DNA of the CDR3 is TGTGCCAGCTCACCTACGGGACTAGCGGGAGGGATGGAGCAGTTCTTC. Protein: CASSPTGLAGGMEQFF.

The CDR3 loop is CASRDRDRGYNEQFF. The DNA for the CDR3 is TGTGCCAGCAGAGACCGGGACAGGGGCTACAATGAGCAGTTCTTC. The chain employs TRBV2 and TRBJ2-1, with 10 bases fitting TRBD1. The CDR3 has 15 amino acids. Germline values: CDR1 SNHLY, CDR2 FYNNEI. J lost 3 bases, V lost 6 bases, and 5 bases had no gene match. Based on the CDR3 plus reference TRBV2 and TRBJ2-1, the full variable domain is EPEVTQTPSHQVTQMGQEVILRCVPISNHLYFYWYRQILGQKVEFLVSFYNNEISEKSEIFDDQFSVERPDGSNFTLKIRSTKLEDSAMYFCASRDRDRGYNEQFFGPGTRLTVL.

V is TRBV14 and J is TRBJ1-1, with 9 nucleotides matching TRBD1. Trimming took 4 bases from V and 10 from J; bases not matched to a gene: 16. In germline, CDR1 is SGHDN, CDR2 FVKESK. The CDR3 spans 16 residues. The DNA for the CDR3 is TGTGCCAGCAGCCCCCGGGGGGACAGGGCCAGGAAGGGAGCTTTCTTT. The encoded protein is CASSPRGDRARKGAFF. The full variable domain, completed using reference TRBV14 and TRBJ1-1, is EAGVTQFPSHSVIEKGQTVTLRCDPISGHDNLYWYRRVMGKEIKFLLHFVKESKQDESGMPNNRFLAERTGGTYSTLKVQPAELEDSGVYFCASSPRGDRARKGAFFGQGTRLTVV.

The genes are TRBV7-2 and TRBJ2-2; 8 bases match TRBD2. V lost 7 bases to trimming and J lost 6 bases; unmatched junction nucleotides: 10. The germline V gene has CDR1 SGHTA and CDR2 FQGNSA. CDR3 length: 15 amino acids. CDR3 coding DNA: TGTGCCAGCACCCGTCCGGGAGGGCCGTCCGGGGAGCTGTTTTTT. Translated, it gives CASTRPGGPSGELFF.

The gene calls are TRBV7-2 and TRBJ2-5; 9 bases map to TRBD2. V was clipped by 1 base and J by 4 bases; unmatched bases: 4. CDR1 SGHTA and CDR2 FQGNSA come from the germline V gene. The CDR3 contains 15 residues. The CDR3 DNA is TGTGCCAGCAGCTTAGTAGGACTAGCGCGAGAGACCCAGTACTTC. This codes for CASSLVGLARETQYF.

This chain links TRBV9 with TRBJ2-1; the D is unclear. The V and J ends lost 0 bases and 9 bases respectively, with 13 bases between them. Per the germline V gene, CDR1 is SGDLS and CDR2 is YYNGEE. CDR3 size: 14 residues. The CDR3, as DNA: TGTGCCAGCAGCGTAGTAGCACGGGTCGGTGAGCAGTTCTTC. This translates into CASSVVARVGEQFF.

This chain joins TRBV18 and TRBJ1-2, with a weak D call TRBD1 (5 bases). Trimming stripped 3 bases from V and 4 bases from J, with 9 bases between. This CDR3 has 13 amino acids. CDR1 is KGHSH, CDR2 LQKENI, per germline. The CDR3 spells CASSPTELYGYTF. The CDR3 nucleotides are TGTGCCAGCTCACCGACAGAACTCTATGGCTACACCTTC.

The CDR3 bases are TGTGCCAGCAGCCCCATGGTAGGCGGAATTTACAATGAGCAGTTCTTC. Translated: CASSPMVGGIYNEQFF. V is TRBV5-8 and J is TRBJ2-1; the D is unclear. Trimming pared 4 bases from V and 4 bases from J, leaving 18 bases between. CDR1 SGHTS and CDR2 YDEGEE come from the germline V gene. This CDR3 has 16 residues.

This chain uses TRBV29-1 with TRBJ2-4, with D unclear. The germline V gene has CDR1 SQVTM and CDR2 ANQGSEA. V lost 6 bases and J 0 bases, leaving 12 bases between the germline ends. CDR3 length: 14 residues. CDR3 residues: CSVDYALAKNIQYF. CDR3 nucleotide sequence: TGCAGCGTCGATTACGCACTAGCCAAAAACATTCAGTACTTC.

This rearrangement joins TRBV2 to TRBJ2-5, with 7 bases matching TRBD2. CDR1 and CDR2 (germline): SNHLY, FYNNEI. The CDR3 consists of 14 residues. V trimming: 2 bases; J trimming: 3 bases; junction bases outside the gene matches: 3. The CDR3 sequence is CASSERDYEETQYF. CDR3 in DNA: TGTGCCAGCAGTGAAAGGGACTACGAAGAGACCCAGTACTTC. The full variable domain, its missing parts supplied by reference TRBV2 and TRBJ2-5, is EPEVTQTPSHQVTQMGQEVILRCVPISNHLYFYWYRQILGQKVEFLVSFYNNEISEKSEIFDDQFSVERPDGSNFTLKIRSTKLEDSAMYFCASSERDYEETQYFGPGTRLLVL.

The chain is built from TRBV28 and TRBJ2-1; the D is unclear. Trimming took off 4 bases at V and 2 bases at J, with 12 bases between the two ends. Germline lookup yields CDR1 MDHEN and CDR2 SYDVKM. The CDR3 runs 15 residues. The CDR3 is CASSSHAATYNEQFF. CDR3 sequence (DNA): TGTGCCAGCAGTTCCCACGCAGCGACCTACAATGAGCAGTTCTTC.

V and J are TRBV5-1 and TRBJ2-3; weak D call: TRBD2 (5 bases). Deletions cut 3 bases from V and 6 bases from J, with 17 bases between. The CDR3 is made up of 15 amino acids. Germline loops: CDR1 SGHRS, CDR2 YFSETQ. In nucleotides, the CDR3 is TGCGCCAGCAGCTCGGGGTTGCTAGCTCGGGATACGCAGTATTTT. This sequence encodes CASSSGLLARDTQYF.

As DNA, the CDR3 is TGTGCCAGCTCACCCCAATCGAGACAGGGGTCATACTACGAGCAGTACTTC. Its protein is CASSPQSRQGSYYEQYF. The chain employs TRBV18 and TRBJ2-7; 8 bases line up with TRBD1. Germline V gene lookup returns CDR1 KGHSH and CDR2 LQKENI. The CDR3 length is 17 residues. Trimming took 3 bases from V and 3 from J; bases not matched to a gene: 13. The full variable domain, in which reference TRBV18 and TRBJ2-7 provide the parts outside the CDR3, is NAGVMQNPRHLVRRRGQEARLRCSPMKGHSHVYWYRQLPEEGLKFMVYLQKENIIDESGMPKERFSAEFPKEGPSILRIQQVVRGDSAAYFCASSPQSRQGSYYEQYFGPGTRLTVT.

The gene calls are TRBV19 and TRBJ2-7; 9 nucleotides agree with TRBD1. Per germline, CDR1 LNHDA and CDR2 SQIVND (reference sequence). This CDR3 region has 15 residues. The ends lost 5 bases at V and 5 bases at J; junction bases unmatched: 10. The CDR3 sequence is CASSPLGQGSNEQYF. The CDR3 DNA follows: TGTGCCAGTAGTCCCCTGGGACAGGGATCAAACGAGCAGTACTTC.

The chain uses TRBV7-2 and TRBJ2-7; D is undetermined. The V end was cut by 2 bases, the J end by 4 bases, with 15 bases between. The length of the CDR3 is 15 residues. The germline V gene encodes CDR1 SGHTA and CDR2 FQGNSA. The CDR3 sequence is CASSLYRVSSYEQYF. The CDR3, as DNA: TGTGCCAGCAGCTTATATCGCGTGTCATCTTACGAGCAGTACTTC.

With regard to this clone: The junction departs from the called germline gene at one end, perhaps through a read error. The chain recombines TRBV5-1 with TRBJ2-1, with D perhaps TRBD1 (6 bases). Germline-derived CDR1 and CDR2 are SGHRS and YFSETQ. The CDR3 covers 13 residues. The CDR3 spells CASSLASGTPFIF. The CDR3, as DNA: TGCGCCAGCAGCTTGGCCTCCGGGACACCTTTCATCTTC.

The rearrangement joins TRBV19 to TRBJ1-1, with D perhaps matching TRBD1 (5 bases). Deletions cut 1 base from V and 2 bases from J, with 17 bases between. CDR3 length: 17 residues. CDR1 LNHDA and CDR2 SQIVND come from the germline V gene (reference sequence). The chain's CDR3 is CASSIVDWSGFNTEAFF. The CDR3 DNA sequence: TGTGCCAGTAGTATAGTCGATTGGTCAGGGTTCAACACTGAAGCTTTCTTT.

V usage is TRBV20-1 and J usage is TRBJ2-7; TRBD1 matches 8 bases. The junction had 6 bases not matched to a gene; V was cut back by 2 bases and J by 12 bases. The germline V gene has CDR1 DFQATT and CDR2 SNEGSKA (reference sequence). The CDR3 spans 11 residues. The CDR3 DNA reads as TGCAGTGCTAGACTCCCGGACAGGGCGTACTTC. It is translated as CSARLPDRAYF.

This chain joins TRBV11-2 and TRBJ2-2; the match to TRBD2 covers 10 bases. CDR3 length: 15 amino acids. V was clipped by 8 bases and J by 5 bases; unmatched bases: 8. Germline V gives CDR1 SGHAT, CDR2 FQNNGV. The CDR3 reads CASRATSGFTGELFF. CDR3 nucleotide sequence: TGTGCCAGCCGTGCGACTAGCGGGTTTACCGGGGAGCTGTTTTTT.

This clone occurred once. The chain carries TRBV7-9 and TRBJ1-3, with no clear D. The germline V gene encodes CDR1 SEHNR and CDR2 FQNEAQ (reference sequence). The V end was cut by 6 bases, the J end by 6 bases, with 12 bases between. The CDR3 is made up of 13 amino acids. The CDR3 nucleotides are TGTGCCAGCAGGGAAATGGAGGCAAACACCATATATTTT. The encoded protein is CASREMEANTIYF. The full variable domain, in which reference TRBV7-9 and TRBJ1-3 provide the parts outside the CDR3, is DTGVSQNPRHKITKRGQNVTFRCDPISEHNRLYWYRQTLGQGPEFLTYFQNEAQLEKSRLLSDRFSAERPKGSFSTLEIQRTEQGDSAMYLCASREMEANTIYFGEGSWLTVV.

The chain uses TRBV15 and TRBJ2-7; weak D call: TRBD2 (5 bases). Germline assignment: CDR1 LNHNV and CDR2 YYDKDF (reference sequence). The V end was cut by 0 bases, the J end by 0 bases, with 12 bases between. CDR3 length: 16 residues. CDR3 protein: CATSRDRWERSYEQYF. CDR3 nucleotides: TGTGCCACCAGCAGAGACCGTTGGGAGCGCTCCTACGAGCAGTACTTC.